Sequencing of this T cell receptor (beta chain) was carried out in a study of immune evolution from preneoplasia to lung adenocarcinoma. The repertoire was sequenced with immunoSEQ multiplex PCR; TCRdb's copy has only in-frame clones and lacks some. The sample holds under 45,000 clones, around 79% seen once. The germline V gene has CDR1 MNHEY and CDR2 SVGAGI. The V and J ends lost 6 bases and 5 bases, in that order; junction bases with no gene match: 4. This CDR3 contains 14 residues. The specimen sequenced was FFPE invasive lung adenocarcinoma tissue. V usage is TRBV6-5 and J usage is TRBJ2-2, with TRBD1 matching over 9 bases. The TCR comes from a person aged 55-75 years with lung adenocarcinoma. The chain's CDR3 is CASRRQGGTGELFF. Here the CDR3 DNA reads TGTGCCAGCAGAAGACAGGGGGGGACCGGGGAGCTGTTTTTT.